Listed here are 12 T cell receptor beta chains from one sample, sequenced in a study of shared clonotypes between healthy human individuals. Selected positively for CCR7 and CD45RO-negative, naive CD8 cells excluded terminally differentiated effector memory CD45RA+ cells. This table comes from immunoSEQ multiplex PCR, and its TCRdb copy is limited to in-frame clones, with some not included. The table lists hundreds of thousands of clones, about 95% of them singletons. The sample taken for sequencing was naive CD8+ T cells sorted from blood. The receptors come from a woman in her twenties or thirties in good health.

This chain joins TRBV29-1 and TRBJ1-3, with TRBD1 matching 10 bases. V shed 4 bases and J 2 bases; nucleotides not matched to a gene: 14. Germline V gives CDR1 SQVTM, CDR2 ANQGSEA. The CDR3 runs to 18 residues. Here the CDR3 reads CSVGGTGDFQGTGNTIYF. DNA for the CDR3: TGCAGCGTTGGAGGGACAGGGGACTTCCAAGGGACTGGAAACACCATATATTTT.

The chain combines TRBV27 with TRBJ1-1; D is possibly TRBD1 (5 bases). From germline, CDR1 is MNHEY and CDR2 SMNVEV (reference sequence). The germline V and J ends were trimmed by 2 bases and 4 bases, with 11 bases remaining between them. This CDR3 contains 14 residues. The CDR3 DNA sequence: TGTGCCAGCAGTTTACTATCACAGGCCACTGAAGCTTTCTTT. Amino acid sequence: CASSLLSQATEAFF.

The chain carries TRBV19 and TRBJ2-7; D may match TRBD1 or TRBD2 (5 bases each). There are 13 residues in the CDR3. V lost 5 bases and J 6 bases, leaving 14 bases between the germline ends. Germline V gene lookup returns CDR1 LNHDA and CDR2 SQIVND (reference sequence). DNA of the CDR3: TGTGCCAGTAGTGTCGGGACCCCCTCCGAGCAGTACTTC. Translation gives CASSVGTPSEQYF.

A single count supports this clone. J is TRBJ2-1 and V is TRBV29-1; possible D gene TRBD2, 5 bases. There are 17 residues in the CDR3. CDR1 and CDR2 (germline): SQVTM, ANQGSEA. Trimming shortened V by 2 bases and J by 3 bases, and 20 bases separated the two germline ends. CDR3 sequence: CSVEFGSVEESYNEQFF. In DNA, the CDR3 is TGCAGCGTTGAATTCGGGTCGGTGGAGGAGAGCTACAATGAGCAGTTCTTC.

V and J are TRBV2 and TRBJ2-7; possible D gene TRBD1, 6 bases. Germline assignment: CDR1 SNHLY and CDR2 FYNNEI. The V end was cut by 8 bases, the J end by 3 bases, with 20 bases between. CDR3 size: 15 residues. The CDR3 DNA follows: TGTGCCAGCGGGACCCACAGGGCCCCTAACTACGAGCAGTACTTC. It translates to CASGTHRAPNYEQYF.

The chain recombines TRBV27 with TRBJ1-2; TRBD1 agrees at 7 bases. After removal of 0 bases from V and 6 bases from J, the junction contained 4 bases not matched to a gene. This CDR3 has 14 amino acids. CDR1 is MNHEY and CDR2 is SMNVEV in the germline V gene (reference sequence). CDR3 DNA sequence: TGTGCCAGCAGTTTATCTAACAGGGGCCATGGCTACACCTTC. This codes for CASSLSNRGHGYTF.

This chain uses TRBV7-6 with TRBJ2-5, with 9 bases fitting TRBD1. The V gene end was trimmed by 4 bases and the J gene end by 5 bases; junction bases not matched to a gene: 2. Germline assignment: CDR1 SGHVS and CDR2 FNYEAQ. This CDR3 has 13 residues. CDR3 nucleotide sequence: TGTGCCAGCAGCTCGGACAGGGGTGAGACCCAGTACTTC. It is translated as CASSSDRGETQYF.

This rearrangement joins TRBV5-4 to TRBJ2-3; D ambiguous. Germline values: CDR1 SGHNT, CDR2 YYREEE (reference sequence). This CDR3 has 13 amino acids. Trimming shortened V by 1 base and J by 2 bases, and 5 bases separated the two germline ends. The CDR3: CASSLRDTDTQYF. CDR3 coding DNA: TGTGCCAGCAGCTTGAGGGACACAGATACGCAGTATTTT.

The chain recombines TRBV27 with TRBJ1-2, with a weak D call TRBD1 (5 bases). The CDR3 loop spans 15 amino acids. V was clipped by 6 bases and J by 8 bases, with 22 bases between them. CDR1 and CDR2 from the germline V gene are MNHEY and SMNVEV (reference sequence). The CDR3, as DNA: TGTGCCAGCAGCCTCGGGACCCCTCACGGAGGCGGCTACACCTTC. It specifies CASSLGTPHGGGYTF.

The genes are TRBV27 and TRBJ2-5; D remains unclear. Trimming stripped 3 bases from V and 5 bases from J, with 13 bases between. Germline V gene lookup returns CDR1 MNHEY and CDR2 SMNVEV (reference sequence). The length of the CDR3 is 14 residues. The CDR3 DNA is TGTGCCAGCAGTTTTGTTTATCGGCGTGAGACCCAGTACTTC. Its translation is CASSFVYRRETQYF.

The chain joins TRBV5-1 to TRBJ2-5; D might be TRBD2 (5 bases). There are 14 residues in the CDR3. Germline V gene lookup returns CDR1 SGHRS and CDR2 YFSETQ. The V end was cut by 3 bases, the J end by 2 bases, with 11 bases between. CDR3 loop: CASSYGGQQETQYF. CDR3 coding DNA: TGCGCCAGCAGCTATGGAGGTCAGCAAGAGACCCAGTACTTC.

This clone was counted a single time. The chain carries TRBV30 and TRBJ2-1; 12 positions match TRBD2. V was pared by 4 bases and J by 6 bases, with 7 bases of the junction left unmatched. Germline V gene data show CDR1 as GTSNPN and CDR2 as SVGIG (reference sequence). The CDR3 has 15 residues. CDR3 sequence (DNA): TGTGCCTGGACCTTAGGACTAGCGGGATCCAATGAGCAGTTCTTC. Residues: CAWTLGLAGSNEQFF.